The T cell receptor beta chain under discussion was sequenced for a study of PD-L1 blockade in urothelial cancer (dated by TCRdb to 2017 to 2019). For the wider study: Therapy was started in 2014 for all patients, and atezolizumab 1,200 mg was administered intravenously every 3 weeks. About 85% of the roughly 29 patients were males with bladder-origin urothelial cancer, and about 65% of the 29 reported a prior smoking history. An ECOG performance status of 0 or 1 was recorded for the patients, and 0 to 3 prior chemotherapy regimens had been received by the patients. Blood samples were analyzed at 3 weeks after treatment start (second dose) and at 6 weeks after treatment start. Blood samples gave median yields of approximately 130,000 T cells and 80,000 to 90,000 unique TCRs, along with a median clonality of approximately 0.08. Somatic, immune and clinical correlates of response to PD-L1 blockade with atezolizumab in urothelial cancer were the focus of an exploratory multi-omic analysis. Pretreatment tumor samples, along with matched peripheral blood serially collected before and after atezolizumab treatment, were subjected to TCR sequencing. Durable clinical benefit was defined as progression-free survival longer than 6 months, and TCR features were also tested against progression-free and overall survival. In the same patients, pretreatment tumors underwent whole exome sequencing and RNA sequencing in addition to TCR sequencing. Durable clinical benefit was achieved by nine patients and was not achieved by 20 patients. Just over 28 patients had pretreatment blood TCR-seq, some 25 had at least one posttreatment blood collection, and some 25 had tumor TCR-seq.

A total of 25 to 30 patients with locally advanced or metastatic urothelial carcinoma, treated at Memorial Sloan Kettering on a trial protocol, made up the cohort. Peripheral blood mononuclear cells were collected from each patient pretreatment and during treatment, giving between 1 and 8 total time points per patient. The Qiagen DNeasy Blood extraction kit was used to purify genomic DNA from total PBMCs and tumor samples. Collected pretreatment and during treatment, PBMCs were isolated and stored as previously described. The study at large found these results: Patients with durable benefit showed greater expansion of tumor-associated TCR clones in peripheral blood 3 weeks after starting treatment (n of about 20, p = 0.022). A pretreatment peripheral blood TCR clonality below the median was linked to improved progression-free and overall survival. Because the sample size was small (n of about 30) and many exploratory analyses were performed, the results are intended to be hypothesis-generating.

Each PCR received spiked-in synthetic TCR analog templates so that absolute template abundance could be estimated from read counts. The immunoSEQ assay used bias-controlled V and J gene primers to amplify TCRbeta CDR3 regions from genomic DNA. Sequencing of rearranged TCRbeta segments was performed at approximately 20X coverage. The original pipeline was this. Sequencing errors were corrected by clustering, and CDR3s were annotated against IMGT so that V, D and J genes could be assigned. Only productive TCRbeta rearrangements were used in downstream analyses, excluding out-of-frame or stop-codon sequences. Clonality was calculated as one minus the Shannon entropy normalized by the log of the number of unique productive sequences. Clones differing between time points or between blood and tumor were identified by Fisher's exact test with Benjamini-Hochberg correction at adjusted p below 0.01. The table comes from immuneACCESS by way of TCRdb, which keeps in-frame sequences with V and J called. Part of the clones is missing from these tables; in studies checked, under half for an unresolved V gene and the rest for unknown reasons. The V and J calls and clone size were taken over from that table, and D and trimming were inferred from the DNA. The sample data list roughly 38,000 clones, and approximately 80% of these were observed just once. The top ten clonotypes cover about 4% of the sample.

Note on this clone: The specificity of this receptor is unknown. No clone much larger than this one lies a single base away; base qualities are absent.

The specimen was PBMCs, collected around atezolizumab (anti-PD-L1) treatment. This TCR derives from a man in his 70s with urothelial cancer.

The nucleotide sequence is TGCAGTGCCCAGGGGGCTATTGAGCAGTTCTTC. Its product reads: CSAQGAIEQFF. The V and J genes are TRBV20-1 and TRBJ2-1; a stretch of 8 junction bases matches TRBD1. The CDR3, cysteine through phenylalanine, is 11 amino acids long. The DNA shown is the 33-base CDR3, in frame from base 1. The germline V gene encodes CDR1 DFQATT and CDR2 SNEGSKA (reference sequence). Trimmed from V: 6 bases; trimmed from J: 9 bases; junction bases lacking a gene match: 4.